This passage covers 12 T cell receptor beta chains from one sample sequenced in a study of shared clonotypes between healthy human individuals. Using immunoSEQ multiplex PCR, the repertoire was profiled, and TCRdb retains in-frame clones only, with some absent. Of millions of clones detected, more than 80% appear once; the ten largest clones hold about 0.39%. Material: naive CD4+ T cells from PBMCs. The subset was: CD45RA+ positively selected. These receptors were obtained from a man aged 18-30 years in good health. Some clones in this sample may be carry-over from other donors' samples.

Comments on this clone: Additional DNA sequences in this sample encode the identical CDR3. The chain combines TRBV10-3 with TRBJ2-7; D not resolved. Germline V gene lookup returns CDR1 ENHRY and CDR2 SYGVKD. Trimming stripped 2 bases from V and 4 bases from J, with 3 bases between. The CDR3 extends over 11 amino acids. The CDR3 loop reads CAISEAYEQYF. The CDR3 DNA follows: TGTGCCATCAGTGAGGCGTACGAGCAGTACTTC.

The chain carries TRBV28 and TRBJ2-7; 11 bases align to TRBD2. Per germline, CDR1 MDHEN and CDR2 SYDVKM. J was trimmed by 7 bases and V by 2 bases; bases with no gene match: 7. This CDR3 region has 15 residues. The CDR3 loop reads CASSLVLAGVGEQYF. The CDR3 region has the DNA TGTGCCAGCAGTTTAGTACTAGCGGGAGTAGGGGAGCAGTACTTC.

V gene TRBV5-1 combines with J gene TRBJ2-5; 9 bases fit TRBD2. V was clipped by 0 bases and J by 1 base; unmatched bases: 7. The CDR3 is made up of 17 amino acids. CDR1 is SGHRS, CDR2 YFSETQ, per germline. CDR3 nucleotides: TGCGCCAGCAGCTTGGTTAGTAGCGGGAGCGGCCAAGAGACCCAGTACTTC. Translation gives CASSLVSSGSGQETQYF.

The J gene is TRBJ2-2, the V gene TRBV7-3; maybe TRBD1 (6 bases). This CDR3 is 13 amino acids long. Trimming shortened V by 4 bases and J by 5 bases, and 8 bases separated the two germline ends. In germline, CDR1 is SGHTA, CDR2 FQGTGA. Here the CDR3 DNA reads TGTGCCAGCAGCTCCGGACAGACCGGGGAGCTGTTTTTT. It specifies CASSSGQTGELFF.

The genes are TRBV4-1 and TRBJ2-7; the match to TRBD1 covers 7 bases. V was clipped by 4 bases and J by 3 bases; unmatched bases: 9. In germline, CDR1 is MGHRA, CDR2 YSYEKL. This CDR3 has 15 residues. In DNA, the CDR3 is TGCGCCAGCAGCCCCCTCGGCAGGGGGAGCTACGAGCAGTACTTC. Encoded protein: CASSPLGRGSYEQYF.

CDR3 coding DNA: TGCGCCAGCAGAACCCGACAGCTCGACTCCTACAATGAGCAGTTCTTC. This translates into CASRTRQLDSYNEQFF. The chain employs TRBV5-1 and TRBJ2-1, with D perhaps matching TRBD1 (5 bases). Germline CDR1 is SGHRS and CDR2 is YFSETQ. Trimming stripped 5 bases from V and 0 bases from J, with 15 bases between. The CDR3 covers 16 residues.

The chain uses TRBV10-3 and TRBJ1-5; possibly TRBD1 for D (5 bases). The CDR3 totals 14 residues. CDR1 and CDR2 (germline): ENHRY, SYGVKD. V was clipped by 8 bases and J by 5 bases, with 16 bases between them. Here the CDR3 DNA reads TGTGCCATCGGCATGGTCAGGGAGGATCAGCCCCAGCATTTT. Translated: CAIGMVREDQPQHF.

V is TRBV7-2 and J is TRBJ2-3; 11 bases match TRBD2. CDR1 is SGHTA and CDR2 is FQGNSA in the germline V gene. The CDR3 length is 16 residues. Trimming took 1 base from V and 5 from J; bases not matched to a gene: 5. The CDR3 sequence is CASSLGALAGGDTQYF. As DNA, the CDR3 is TGTGCCAGCAGCTTAGGTGCGCTAGCGGGAGGAGATACGCAGTATTTT.

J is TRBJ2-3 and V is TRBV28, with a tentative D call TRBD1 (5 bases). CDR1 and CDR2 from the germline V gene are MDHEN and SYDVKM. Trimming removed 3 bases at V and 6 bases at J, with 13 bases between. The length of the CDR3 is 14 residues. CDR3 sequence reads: CASSFGAVRDTQYF. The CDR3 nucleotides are TGTGCCAGCAGTTTTGGGGCCGTCAGGGATACGCAGTATTTT. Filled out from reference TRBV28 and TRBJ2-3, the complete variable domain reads DVKVTQSSRYLVKRTGEKVFLECVQDMDHENMFWYRQDPGLGLRLIYFSYDVKMKEKGDIPEGYSVSREKKERFSLILESASTNQTSMYLCASSFGAVRDTQYFGPGTRLTVL.

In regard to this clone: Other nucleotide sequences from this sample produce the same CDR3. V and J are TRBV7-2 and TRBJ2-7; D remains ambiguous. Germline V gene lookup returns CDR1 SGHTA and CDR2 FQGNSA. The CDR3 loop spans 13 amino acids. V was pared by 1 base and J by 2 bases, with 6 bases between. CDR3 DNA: TGTGCCAGCAGCTTAGGTGCCCCCTACGAGCAGTACTTC. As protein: CASSLGAPYEQYF.

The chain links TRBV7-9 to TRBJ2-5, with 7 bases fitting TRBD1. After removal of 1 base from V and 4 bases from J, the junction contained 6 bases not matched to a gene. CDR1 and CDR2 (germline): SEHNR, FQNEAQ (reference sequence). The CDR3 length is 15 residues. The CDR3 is CASSLGGQLGETQYF. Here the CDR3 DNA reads TGTGCCAGCAGCTTAGGGGGACAGCTGGGAGAGACCCAGTACTTC.

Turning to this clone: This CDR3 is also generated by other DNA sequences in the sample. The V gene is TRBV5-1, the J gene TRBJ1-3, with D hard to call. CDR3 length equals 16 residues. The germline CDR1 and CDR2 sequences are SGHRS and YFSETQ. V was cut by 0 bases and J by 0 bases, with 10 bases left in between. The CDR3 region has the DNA TGCGCCAGCAGCTTGGCCGGACGGGACTCTGGAAACACCATATATTTT. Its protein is CASSLAGRDSGNTIYF.